There are a few counts of the clone carrying this TCR beta chain. Its specificity is unknown. V lost 1 base and J lost 2, with 8 bases in between. The CDR3 contains 14 residues. Germline values: CDR1 SGHKS, CDR2 YYEKEE (reference sequence). Unique molecular identifiers featured in each of the TCR beta cDNA libraries. TCRdb reprocessed the PCR reads via MiXCR and lists one record per CDR3 protein. The top ten clones hold about 10% of a sample with approximately 630,000 distinct CDR3 sequences, over 45% of them seen once. This record belongs to a study of post-analysis software for immune sequencing data. The overall study: The study covered relapsing-remitting, secondary progressive and progressive-relapsing courses of multiple sclerosis.

General observations from the study: The study found significantly lower normalized Chao1 diversity in multiple sclerosis patients than in controls. The study found TRBV5-6, TRBV5-1 and TRBV20-1 among about 5 TRBV segments more frequent in patients than controls. Batch-mates among the samples co-clustered strongly by F measure.

This TCR came from a girl aged 2 to 10 with multiple sclerosis. V usage is TRBV5-5 and J usage is TRBJ2-3; D may be TRBD1 (5 bases). Sequenced material: blood. The CDR3 is CASSLRQTTDTQYF. In DNA, the CDR3 is TGTGCCAGCAGCTTGCGACAGACCACAGATACGCAGTATTTT.